These 7 T cell receptor beta chains were all obtained from the same sample, sequenced in a study of read filtering for tumor transcriptome and immune sequencing. This library used roughly 400 ng RNA and molecular barcoded adaptors spanning alpha/delta and beta/gamma chains. TCRdb redid the calling of the reads with MiXCR, one entry per CDR3 protein. The top ten hold about 15% of the sample, which has 75,000 to 95,000 distinct CDR3 sequences, 10% to 15% seen once. Sequenced sample: a population of CD138-negative cells sorted from bone marrow. These TCRs come from a donor over 35 with multiple myeloma.

The sample holds many counts of this clonotype. The chain links TRBV5-5 to TRBJ2-1, with 7 bases fitting TRBD2. Germline values: CDR1 SGHKS, CDR2 YYEKEE (reference sequence). This CDR3 is 13 amino acids long. The J segment lost 6 bases and the V segment lost 3 bases, leaving 3 bases of the junction unmatched. The CDR3 coding sequence is TGTGCCAGCAGCTCAGCTAGCGGCAATGAGCAGTTCTTC. It is translated as CASSSASGNEQFF.

This clonotype has at least ten counts. The rearrangement joins TRBV20-1 to TRBJ2-3; D is undetermined. CDR1 is DFQATT, CDR2 SNEGSKA, per germline (reference sequence). The V gene lost 2 bases and the J gene lost 2 bases, with 2 bases spanning the gap. This CDR3 has 11 amino acids. This CDR3 is CSARNTDTQYF. For the CDR3, the DNA is TGCAGTGCTAGAAACACAGATACGCAGTATTTT.

This sequence joins TRBV7-9 and TRBJ2-5; D might be TRBD1 or TRBD2, each matching 5 bases. Deletions cut 1 base from V and 2 bases from J, with 14 bases between. This CDR3 comprises 16 residues. The V gene's germline CDR1 is SEHNR and CDR2 FQNEAQ (reference sequence). CDR3 in amino acids: CASSLVMSGGQETQYF. The CDR3, as DNA: TGTGCCAGCAGCTTAGTAATGAGTGGGGGACAAGAGACCCAGTACTTC.

This clonotype showed up many times. CDR3 region: CASSLDPAGQRPYEQYF. CDR3 nucleotides: TGCGCCAGCAGCTTGGACCCCGCGGGACAGCGCCCCTACGAGCAGTACTTC. The chain joins TRBV5-1 to TRBJ2-7; D possibly corresponds to TRBD1 (7 bases). Trimming pared 0 bases from V and 2 bases from J, leaving 18 bases between. Germline values: CDR1 SGHRS, CDR2 YFSETQ. The CDR3 spans 17 residues.

This clonotype appeared many times. This chain connects TRBV7-2 to TRBJ2-7, with 7 bases matching TRBD1. J gave up 0 bases and V 5 bases, and 4 bases lay outside the gene matches. The germline V gene has CDR1 SGHTA and CDR2 FQGNSA. The CDR3 length is 14 residues. The CDR3 reads CASSRQGSSYEQYF. The CDR3 DNA is TGTGCCAGCAGCCGACAGGGAAGCTCCTACGAGCAGTACTTC.

The chain couples TRBV7-9 to TRBJ2-7, with 12 bases fitting TRBD2. CDR1 is SEHNR and CDR2 is FQNEAQ in the germline V gene (reference sequence). This CDR3 has 18 residues. J lost 5 bases, V lost 2 bases, and 13 bases had no gene match. CDR3 nucleotide sequence: TGTGCCAGCAGCTTATCCGGGACTAGCGGGCCACCGGGGGACGAGCAGTACTTC. Translated: CASSLSGTSGPPGDEQYF.

Comments on this clonotype: A much larger clone is a single base away; this may be a read error. CDR3: CASSLRDSRNEKLFF. The CDR3 DNA follows: TGTGCCAGCAGCCTCCGGGACAGTCGTAATGAAAAACTGTTTTTT. The V gene is TRBV7-6, the J gene TRBJ1-4; 7 bases align to TRBD1. Per germline, CDR1 SGHVS and CDR2 FNYEAQ. With 5 bases clipped from V and 4 bases from J, the junction kept 7 bases outside the gene matches. The CDR3 is 15 amino acids.